The subject of this entry is one T cell receptor beta chain. This entry is derived from a study of blood T cells in healthy people across ages. Per sample, a minimum of 7 million PBMCs were isolated. Total RNA extraction produced at least 5 micrograms (per sample) for the study. Germline V CDR1 and CDR2: DFQATT, SNEGSKA (reference sequence). This CDR3 has 12 amino acids. V lost 3 bases and J lost 4, with 8 bases in between. PCR was performed a second time for about 7 to 12 cycles using a sample-barcoded 5' primer and a J-beta primer mix. One entry per CDR3 protein results from TCRdb running MiXCR on the 5' RACE reads. Of some 860,000 distinct CDR3 sequences in the sample, about 61% are singletons; the top ten hold about a quarter.

This clonotype was sampled from a man aged 40-49 years in good health. The V gene is TRBV20-1, the J gene TRBJ2-3; the D gene is possibly TRBD1 (6 bases). The source material was blood. The chain's CDR3 is CSASAGADTQYF. The CDR3 DNA is TGCAGTGCTAGCGCAGGGGCAGATACGCAGTATTTT.